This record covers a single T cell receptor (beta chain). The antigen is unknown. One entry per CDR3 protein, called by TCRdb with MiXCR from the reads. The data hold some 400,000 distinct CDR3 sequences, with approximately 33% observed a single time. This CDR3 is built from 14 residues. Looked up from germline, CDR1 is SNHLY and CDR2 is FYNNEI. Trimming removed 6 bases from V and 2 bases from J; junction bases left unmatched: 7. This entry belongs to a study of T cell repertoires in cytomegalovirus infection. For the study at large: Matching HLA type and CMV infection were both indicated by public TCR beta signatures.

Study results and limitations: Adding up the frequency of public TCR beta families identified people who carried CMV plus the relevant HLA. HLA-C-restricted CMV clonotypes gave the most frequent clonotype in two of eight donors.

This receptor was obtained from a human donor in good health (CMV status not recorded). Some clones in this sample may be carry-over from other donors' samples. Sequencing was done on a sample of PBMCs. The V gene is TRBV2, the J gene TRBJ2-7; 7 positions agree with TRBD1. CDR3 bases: TGTGCCAGCAGAGAGACAGGGTTAACCTACGAGCAGTACTTC. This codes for CASRETGLTYEQYF. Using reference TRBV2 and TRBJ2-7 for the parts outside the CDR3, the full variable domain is EPEVTQTPSHQVTQMGQEVILRCVPISNHLYFYWYRQILGQKVEFLVSFYNNEISEKSEIFDDQFSVERPDGSNFTLKIRSTKLEDSAMYFCASRETGLTYEQYFGPGTRLTVT.